Listed here is a single T cell receptor (beta chain). What it recognizes is unknown. Negative isolation yielded the CD8+ and CD4+ T cells, while FACS enriched the TEMRA cells. Losses at the gene ends were 3 bases for V and 5 bases for J; bases not matched to a gene: 28. Per the germline V gene, CDR1 is LGHNA and CDR2 is YNFKEQ. The length of the CDR3 is 23 residues. The data are from a study of CD8 T cells in Susac syndrome. Study-wide findings and caveats: In Susac syndrome, CD4+ T cell repertoires lacked any clonal expansion. As acknowledged by the study, its TCR sequencing and HLA analysis included a relatively small number of individuals.

An input of about 0.45 to 1 ug of RNA was subjected to reverse transcription using random hexamers. Using its own MiXCR run on the immunoSEQ multiplex PCR reads, TCRdb lists one record per CDR3 protein. The table shows roughly 80,000 distinct CDR3 sequences, with about 92% occurring only once. Sequenced material: CD4+ T cells from PBMCs. The V gene is TRBV4-2, the J gene TRBJ2-2; TRBD2 aligns across 9 bases. The TCR originated in a human donor with Susac syndrome. CDR3 bases: TGTGCCAGCAGCCAGTTCTTAGGTAGCGGGAGTTTTGGGGAGGCCCCCGTTACCGGGGAGCTGTTTTTT. Amino acids: CASSQFLGSGSFGEAPVTGELFF.